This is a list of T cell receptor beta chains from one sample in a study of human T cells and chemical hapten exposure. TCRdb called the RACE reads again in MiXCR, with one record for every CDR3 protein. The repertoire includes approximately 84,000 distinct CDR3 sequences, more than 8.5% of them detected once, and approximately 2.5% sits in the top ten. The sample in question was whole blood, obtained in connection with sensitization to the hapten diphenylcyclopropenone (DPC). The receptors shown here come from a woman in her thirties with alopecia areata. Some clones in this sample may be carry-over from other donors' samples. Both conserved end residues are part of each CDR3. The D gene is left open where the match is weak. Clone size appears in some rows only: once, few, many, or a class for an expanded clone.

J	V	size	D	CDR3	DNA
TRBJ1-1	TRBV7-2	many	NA	CASSSNPVLTEAFF	TGTGCCAGCAGTTCGAACCCGGTTCTTACTGAAGCTTTCTTT
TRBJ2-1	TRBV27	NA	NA	CASSLAGAYNERFF	TGTGCCAGCAGTTTAGCGGGGGCTTACAATGAGCGGTTCTTC
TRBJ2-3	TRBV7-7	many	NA	CASSPGVGDDTQYF	TGTGCTAGCAGCCCGGGGGTAGGAGACGATACGCAGTATTTT
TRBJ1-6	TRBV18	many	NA	CASSLGAGDNSPLHF	TGTGCCAGCTCACTCGGAGCAGGGGATAATTCACCCCTCCACTTT
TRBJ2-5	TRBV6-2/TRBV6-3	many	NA	CASSYKETQYF	TGTGCCAGCAGTTATAAAGAGACCCAGTACTTC
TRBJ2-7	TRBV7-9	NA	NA	CASSLAGAHEQYF	TGTGCCAGCAGCTTAGCGGGGGCCCACGAGCAGTACTTC
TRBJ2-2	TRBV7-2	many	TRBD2	CASSPSGSGAGELFF	TGTGCCAGCAGCCCTAGCGGGAGTGGGGCCGGGGAGCTGTTTTTT
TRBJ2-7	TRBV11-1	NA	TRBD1	CASSRRTGGSYEQYF	TGTGCCAGCAGCCGACGCACAGGGGGCTCCTACGAGCAGTACTTC
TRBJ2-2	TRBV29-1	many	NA	CSVEDPRGTNTGELFF	TGCAGCGTTGAAGATCCTAGGGGAACGAACACCGGGGAGCTGTTTTTT
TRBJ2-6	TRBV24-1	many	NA	CAASRGPITGANVLTF	TGTGCCGCATCCCGGGGACCGATTACTGGGGCCAACGTCCTGACTTTC
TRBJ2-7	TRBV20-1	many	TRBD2	CSARDPTSGFTYEQYF	TGCAGTGCTAGAGATCCCACTAGCGGATTCACCTACGAGCAGTACTTC
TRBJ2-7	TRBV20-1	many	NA	CSARAGFEQYF	TGCAGTGCCAGAGCAGGGTTCGAGCAGTACTTC
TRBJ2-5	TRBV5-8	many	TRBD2	CASSASGSKETQYF	TGTGCCAGCAGCGCTAGCGGATCGAAAGAGACCCAGTACTTC
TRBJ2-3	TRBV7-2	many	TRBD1	CASSLGVRTGKDTQYF	TGTGCCAGCAGCTTAGGGGTTAGGACAGGGAAAGATACGCAGTATTTT
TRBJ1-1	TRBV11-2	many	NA	CASSSYAEAFF	TGTGCCAGCAGCTCGTATGCTGAAGCTTTCTTT
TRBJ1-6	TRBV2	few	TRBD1	CASSVGQGDTPLHF	TGTGCCAGCAGTGTGGGGCAGGGGGATACACCCCTCCACTTT
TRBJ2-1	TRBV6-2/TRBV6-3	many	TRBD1	CASSYAWAGGLDEQFF	TGTGCCAGCAGTTACGCTTGGGCAGGGGGCTTGGATGAGCAGTTCTTC
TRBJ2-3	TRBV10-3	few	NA	CAISVGIDTQYF	TGTGCCATCAGTGTGGGAATAGATACGCAGTATTTT
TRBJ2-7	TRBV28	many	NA	CASRAGQTSYEQYF	TGTGCCAGCAGGGCGGGACAGACCTCCTACGAGCAGTACTTC
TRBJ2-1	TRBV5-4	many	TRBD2	CASSLASGRSYNEQFF	TGTGCCAGCAGCTTGGCTAGCGGGAGATCCTACAATGAGCAGTTCTTC
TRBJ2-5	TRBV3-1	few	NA	CASSQERAGLGPAQYF	TGTGCCAGCAGCCAAGAACGTGCCGGGCTAGGTCCGGCCCAGTACTTC
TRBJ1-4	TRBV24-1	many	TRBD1	CATSPGQGGEKLFF	TGTGCCACCAGTCCGGGACAGGGAGGTGAAAAACTGTTTTTT
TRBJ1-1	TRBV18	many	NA	CASSPPGPQNTEAFF	TGTGCCAGCTCACCACCCGGGCCCCAGAACACTGAAGCTTTCTTT
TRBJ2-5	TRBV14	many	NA	CASSQLGQNRETQYF	TGTGCCAGCAGCCAACTTGGACAGAACCGAGAGACCCAGTACTTC
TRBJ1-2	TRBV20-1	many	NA	CSARDWGRVAGYGYTF	TGCAGTGCTAGAGATTGGGGGAGGGTGGCGGGCTATGGCTACACCTTC
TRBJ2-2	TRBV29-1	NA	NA	CSVKGQNTGELFF	TGCAGCGTCAAAGGCCAAAACACCGGGGAGCTGTTTTTT
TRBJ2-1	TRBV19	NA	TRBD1	CASSTLTGVESYNEQFF	TGTGCCAGTAGCACCCTAACAGGGGTTGAGTCCTACAATGAGCAGTTCTTC
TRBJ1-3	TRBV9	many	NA	CASSVGQGAGNTIYF	TGTGCCAGCAGCGTAGGTCAGGGAGCGGGAAACACCATATATTTT
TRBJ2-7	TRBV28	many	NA	CATRHGGVYEQYF	TGTGCCACCCGCCATGGCGGGGTTTACGAGCAGTACTTC
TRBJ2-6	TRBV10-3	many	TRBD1	CAISTGDGANVLTF	TGTGCCATCAGTACAGGGGATGGGGCCAACGTCCTGACTTTC
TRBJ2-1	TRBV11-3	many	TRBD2	CASSLLGTSGSRGDREQFF	TGTGCCAGCAGCCTCCTAGGGACTAGCGGGAGTCGCGGAGATAGGGAGCAGTTCTTC
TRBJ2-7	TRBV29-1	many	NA	CSIRRGSDYEQYF	TGCAGCATCAGGAGGGGGAGCGACTACGAGCAGTACTTC
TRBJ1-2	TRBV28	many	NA	CASSSPWANYGYTF	TGTGCCAGCTCCTCTCCCTGGGCTAACTATGGCTACACCTTC
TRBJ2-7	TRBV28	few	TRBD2	CASRLPGGGEQYF	TGTGCCAGCAGACTCCCCGGGGGGGGCGAGCAGTACTTC
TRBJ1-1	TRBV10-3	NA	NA	CAISSRSTEAFF	TGTGCCATCAGCTCAAGGAGCACTGAAGCTTTCTTT
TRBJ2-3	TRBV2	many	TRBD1	CASSADRGTDTQYF	TGTGCCAGCAGTGCGGACAGGGGTACAGATACGCAGTATTTT
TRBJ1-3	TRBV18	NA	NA	CASSVDRGNTIYF	TGTGCCAGCTCTGTGGACCGTGGAAACACCATATATTTT
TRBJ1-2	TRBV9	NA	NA	CASSPQVLDGYTF	TGTGCCAGCAGCCCCCAAGTACTTGATGGCTACACCTTC
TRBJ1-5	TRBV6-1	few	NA	CASSDFLYSNQPQHF	TGTGCCAGCAGTGATTTCCTTTATAGCAATCAGCCCCAGCATTTT
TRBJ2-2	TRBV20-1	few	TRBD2	CSARASGGVNTGELFF	TGCAGTGCTAGAGCTAGCGGGGGGGTAAACACCGGGGAGCTGTTTTTT
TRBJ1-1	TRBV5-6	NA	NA	CASSPGPTDMNTEAFF	TGTGCCAGCAGCCCGGGCCCGACAGACATGAACACTGAAGCTTTCTTT
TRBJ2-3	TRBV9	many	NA	CASSAGLTWADTQYF	TGTGCCAGCAGCGCTGGCTTGACCTGGGCAGATACGCAGTATTTT
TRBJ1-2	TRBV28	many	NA	CASSLPGSDGYTF	TGTGCCAGCAGCCTACCAGGGTCCGATGGCTACACCTTC
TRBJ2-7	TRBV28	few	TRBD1	CASTAGTGLYEQYF	TGTGCCAGCACCGCCGGGACAGGGCTATACGAGCAGTACTTC
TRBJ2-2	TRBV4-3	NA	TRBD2	CASSQDLVTSGRTGELFF	TGCGCCAGCAGCCAAGATCTTGTAACTAGCGGGAGAACCGGGGAGCTGTTTTTT
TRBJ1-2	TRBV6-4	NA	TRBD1	CASREGADGYGYTF	TGTGCCAGCAGGGAGGGGGCGGACGGCTATGGCTACACCTTC
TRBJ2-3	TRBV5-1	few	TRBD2	CASSLKRLAGFGDTQYF	TGCGCCAGCAGCCTTAAACGACTAGCGGGGTTCGGGGATACGCAGTATTTT
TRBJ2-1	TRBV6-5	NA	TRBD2	CASRLAGGSEQFF	TGTGCCAGCAGGCTAGCGGGGGGTAGTGAGCAGTTCTTC
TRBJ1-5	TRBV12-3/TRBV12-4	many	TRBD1	CASSFGQGGNQPQHF	TGTGCCAGCAGCTTCGGACAGGGTGGCAATCAGCCCCAGCATTTT
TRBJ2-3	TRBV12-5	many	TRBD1	CASVPHRTGQGADTQYF	TGTGCTAGTGTCCCGCACCGAACGGGACAGGGAGCAGATACGCAGTATTTT
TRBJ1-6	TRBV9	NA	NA	CASSVSWNNSPLHF	TGTGCCAGCAGCGTCAGTTGGAATAATTCACCCCTCCACTTT
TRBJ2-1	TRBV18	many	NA	CASSPPGSAYNEQFF	TGTGCCAGCTCTCCCCCGGGTTCCGCCTACAATGAGCAGTTCTTC
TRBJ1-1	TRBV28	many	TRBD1	CASTSGQGDTEAFF	TGTGCCAGCACTTCCGGACAGGGCGACACTGAAGCTTTCTTT
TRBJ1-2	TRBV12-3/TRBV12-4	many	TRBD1	CASSTRGQSYGYTF	TGTGCCAGCAGTACCAGGGGGCAATCGTATGGCTACACCTTC
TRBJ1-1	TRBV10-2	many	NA	CASSEMNTEAFF	TGCGCCAGCAGTGAGATGAACACTGAAGCTTTCTTT
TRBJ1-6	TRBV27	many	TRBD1	CASSSRTGGGSPLHF	TGTGCCAGCAGTTCCCGGACAGGGGGCGGTTCACCCCTCCACTTT
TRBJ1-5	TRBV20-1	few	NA	CSAVQVVGGNQPQHF	TGCAGTGCTGTTCAGGTGGTCGGTGGCAATCAGCCCCAGCATTTT
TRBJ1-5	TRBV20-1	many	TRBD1	CSAREWGQGEGNQPQHF	TGCAGTGCTAGAGAGTGGGGACAGGGAGAGGGCAATCAGCCCCAGCATTTT
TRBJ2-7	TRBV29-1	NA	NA	CSASAGTHEQYF	TGCAGCGCTAGCGCCGGGACACACGAGCAGTACTTC